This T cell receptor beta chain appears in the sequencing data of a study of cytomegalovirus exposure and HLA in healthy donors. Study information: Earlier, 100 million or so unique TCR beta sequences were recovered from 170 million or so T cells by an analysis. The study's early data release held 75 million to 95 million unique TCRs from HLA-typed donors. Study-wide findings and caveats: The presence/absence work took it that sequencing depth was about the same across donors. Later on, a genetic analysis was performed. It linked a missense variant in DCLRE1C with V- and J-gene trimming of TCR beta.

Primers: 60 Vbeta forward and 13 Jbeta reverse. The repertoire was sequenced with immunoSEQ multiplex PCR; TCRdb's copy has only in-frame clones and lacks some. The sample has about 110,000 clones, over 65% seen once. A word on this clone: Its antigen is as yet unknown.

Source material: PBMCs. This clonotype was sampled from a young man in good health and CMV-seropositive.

The CDR3 region has the DNA TGCGCCAGCAGGGGGGCCTCCTCTGGGGCCAACGTCCTGACTTTC. It yields the protein CASRGASSGANVLTF. The chain uses TRBV4-1 and TRBJ2-6; perhaps TRBD1 as D (6 bases). The V and J ends lost 6 bases and 0 bases respectively, with 9 bases between them. The germline gives CDR1 MGHRA, CDR2 YSYEKL. The CDR3 is made up of 15 amino acids.